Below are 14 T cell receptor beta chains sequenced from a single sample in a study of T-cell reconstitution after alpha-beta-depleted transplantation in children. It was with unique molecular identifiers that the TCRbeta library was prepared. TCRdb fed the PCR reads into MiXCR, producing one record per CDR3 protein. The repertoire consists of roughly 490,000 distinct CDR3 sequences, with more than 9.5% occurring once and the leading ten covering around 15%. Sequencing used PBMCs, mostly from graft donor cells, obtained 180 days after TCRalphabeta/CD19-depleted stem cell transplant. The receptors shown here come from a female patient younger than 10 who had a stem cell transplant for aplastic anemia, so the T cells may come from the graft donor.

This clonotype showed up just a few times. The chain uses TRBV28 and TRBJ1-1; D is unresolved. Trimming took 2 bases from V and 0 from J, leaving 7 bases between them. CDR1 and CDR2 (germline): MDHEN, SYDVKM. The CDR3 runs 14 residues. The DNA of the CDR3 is TGTGCCAGCAGTTTAGGGTGGATGAACACTGAAGCTTTCTTT. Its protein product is CASSLGWMNTEAFF.

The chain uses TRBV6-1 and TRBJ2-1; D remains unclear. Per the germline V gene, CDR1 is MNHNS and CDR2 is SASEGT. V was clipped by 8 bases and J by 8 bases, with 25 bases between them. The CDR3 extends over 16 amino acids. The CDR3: CASGPPRTRTRDEQFF. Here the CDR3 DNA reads TGTGCCAGCGGACCACCAAGGACGCGTACCCGAGATGAGCAGTTCTTC.

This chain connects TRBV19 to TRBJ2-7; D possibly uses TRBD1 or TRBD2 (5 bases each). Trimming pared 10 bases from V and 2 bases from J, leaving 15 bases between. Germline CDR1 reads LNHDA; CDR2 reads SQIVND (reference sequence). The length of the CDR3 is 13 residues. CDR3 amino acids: CATSIGAPYEQYF. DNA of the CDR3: TGTGCCACCTCGATCGGGGCCCCCTACGAGCAGTACTTC. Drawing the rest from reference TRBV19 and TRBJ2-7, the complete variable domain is DGGITQSPKYLFRKEGQNVTLSCEQNLNHDAMYWYRQDPGQGLRLIYYSQIVNDFQKGDIAEGYSVSREKKESFPLTVTSAQKNPTAFYLCATSIGAPYEQYFGPGTRLTVT.

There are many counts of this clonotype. The chain's CDR3 is CSARDPAGGSTDTQYF. In DNA, the CDR3 is TGCAGTGCTAGAGATCCGGCGGGAGGGAGCACAGATACGCAGTATTTT. This chain uses TRBV20-1 with TRBJ2-3; 9 bases match TRBD2. The J segment lost 0 bases and the V segment lost 0 bases, leaving 4 bases of the junction unmatched. There are 16 residues in the CDR3. In germline, CDR1 is DFQATT, CDR2 SNEGSKA (reference sequence).

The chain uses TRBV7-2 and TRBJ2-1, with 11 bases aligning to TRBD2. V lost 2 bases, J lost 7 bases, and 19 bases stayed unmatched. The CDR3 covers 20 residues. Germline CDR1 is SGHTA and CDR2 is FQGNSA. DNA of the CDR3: TGTGCCAGCAGCTTAATATTAACTAGCGGGAGCTCCCTCGTTAGGAATGAGCAGTTCTTC. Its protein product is CASSLILTSGSSLVRNEQFF.

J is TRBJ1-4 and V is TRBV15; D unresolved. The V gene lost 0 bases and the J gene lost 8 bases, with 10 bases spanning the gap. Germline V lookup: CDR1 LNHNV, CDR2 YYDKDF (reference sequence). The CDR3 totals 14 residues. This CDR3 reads CATSRDASGEKLFF. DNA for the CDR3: TGTGCCACCAGCAGAGACGCCAGTGGGGAAAAACTGTTTTTT.

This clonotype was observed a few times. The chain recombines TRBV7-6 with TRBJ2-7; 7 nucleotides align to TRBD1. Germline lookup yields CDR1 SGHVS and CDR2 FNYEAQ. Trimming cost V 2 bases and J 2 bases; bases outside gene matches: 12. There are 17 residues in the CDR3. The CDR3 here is CASSLPTGTVSPYEQYF. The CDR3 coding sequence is TGTGCCAGCAGCTTACCTACTGGGACAGTATCCCCCTACGAGCAGTACTTC.

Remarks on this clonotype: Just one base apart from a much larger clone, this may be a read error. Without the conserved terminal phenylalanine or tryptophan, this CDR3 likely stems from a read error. CDR3 DNA: TGTGCCACCAGCAGAGATCTCGCGGGAGGGCCCTACGATGAGCAGTTCTTG. This gives the protein CATSRDLAGGPYDEQFL. The gene calls are TRBV15 and TRBJ2-1; 9 bases match TRBD2. In germline, CDR1 is LNHNV, CDR2 YYDKDF (reference sequence). The CDR3 is 17 amino acids.

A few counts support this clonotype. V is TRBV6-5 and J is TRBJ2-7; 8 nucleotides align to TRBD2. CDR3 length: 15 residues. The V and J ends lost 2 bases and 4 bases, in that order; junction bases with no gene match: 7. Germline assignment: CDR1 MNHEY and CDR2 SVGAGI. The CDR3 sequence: CASSYISGSKYEQYF. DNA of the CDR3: TGTGCCAGCAGTTACATAAGCGGGAGTAAGTACGAGCAGTACTTC.

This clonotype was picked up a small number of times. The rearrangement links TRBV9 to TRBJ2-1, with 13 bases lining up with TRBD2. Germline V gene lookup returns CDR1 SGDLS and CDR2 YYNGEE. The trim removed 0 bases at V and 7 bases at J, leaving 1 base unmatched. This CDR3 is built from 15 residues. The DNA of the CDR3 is TGTGCCAGCAGCGTAGAACTAGCGGGAGGGAATGAGCAGTTCTTC. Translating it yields CASSVELAGGNEQFF. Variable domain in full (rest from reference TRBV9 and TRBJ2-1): DSGVTQTPKHLITATGQRVTLRCSPRSGDLSVYWYQQSLDQGLQFLIQYYNGEERAKGNILERFSAQQFPDLHSELNLSSLELGDSALYFCASSVELAGGNEQFFGPGTRLTVL.

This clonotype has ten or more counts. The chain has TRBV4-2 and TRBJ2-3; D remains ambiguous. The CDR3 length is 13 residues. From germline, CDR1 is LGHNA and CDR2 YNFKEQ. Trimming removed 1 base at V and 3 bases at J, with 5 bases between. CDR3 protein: CASSQVSTDTQYF. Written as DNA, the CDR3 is TGTGCCAGCAGCCAAGTTTCGACAGATACGCAGTATTTT.

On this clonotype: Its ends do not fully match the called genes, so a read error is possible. Here the CDR3 reads CASSADRNFGHTF. In nucleotides, the CDR3 is TGTGCCAGCAGCGCGGACAGGAATTTTGGCCACACCTTC. The rearrangement uses TRBV7-2 and TRBJ1-2; 7 positions match TRBD1. This CDR3 is 13 amino acids long. Germline CDR1 SGHTA, CDR2 FQGNSA.

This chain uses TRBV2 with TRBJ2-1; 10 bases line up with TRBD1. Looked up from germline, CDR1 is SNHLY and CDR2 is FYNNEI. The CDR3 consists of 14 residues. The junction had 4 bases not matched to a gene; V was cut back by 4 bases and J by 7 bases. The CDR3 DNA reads TGTGCCAGCAGTGGGAGGGGACAGGGGAATGAGCAGTTCTTC. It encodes CASSGRGQGNEQFF.

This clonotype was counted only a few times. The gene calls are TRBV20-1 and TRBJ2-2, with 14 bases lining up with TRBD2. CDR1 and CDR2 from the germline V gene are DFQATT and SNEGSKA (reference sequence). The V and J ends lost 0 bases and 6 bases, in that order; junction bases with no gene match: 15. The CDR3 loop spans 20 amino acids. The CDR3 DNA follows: TGCAGTGCTAGAGATAAGATGGGACTAGCGGGGGCCCAACGGGCCGGGGAGCTGTTTTTT. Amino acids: CSARDKMGLAGAQRAGELFF.